The T cell receptor (beta chain) described here comes from a study of identical twins (dated by TCRdb to between 2015 and 2016). Regarding the study in general: To test whether fetal clonotypes persist, the study used deep sequencing on TCR alpha and beta repertoires from monozygotic twins, unrelated adults of various ages, and cord blood. To rule out contamination, the twin experiments were replicated at different times with different library preparation protocols. Points the paper makes about the study in general: Fewer insertions were carried by abundant cord blood beta clonotypes; a weaker similar trend was observed in young adult naive repertoires, while no such trend was observed in memory repertoires. Out-of-frame TCR alpha sequences shared between twins showed an excess of low generation-probability sequences compared with coincidental sharing between unrelated individuals. Invariant T cells such as MAIT and iNKT could partly confound zero-insertion analyses, though diverse VJ usage argued against this for most clonotypes. Excess twin sharing in beta out-of-frame sequences was weaker because fewer shared sequences lowered the signal-to-noise ratio. Conclusions relied on cross-sectional statistical analysis, since the same donors could not be followed over many years. In monozygotic twins, out-of-frame TCR alpha sharing was systematically underestimated by recombination models, although the models agreed with sharing between unrelated individuals.

Clipping removes 4 bases from V and 7 bases from J, with 11 as the unmatched junction base count. The CDR3 runs 17 residues from the cysteine to the phenylalanine. This entry keeps only the CDR3 DNA: 51 bases, framed from base 1. The germline V gene sets CDR1 to SGHAT and CDR2 to FQNNGV. All donors were healthy Caucasians. To note about this clonotype: This clone's antigen is unknown. It has no much larger one-base neighbor in the sample; base qualities were not kept.

Libraries were made using 5' RACE. Sequencing instrument: Illumina HiSeq 2000. A universal primer binding site was introduced by template switching, and a unique molecular identifier was present in the final cDNA, enabling accurate counting of TCR cDNA molecules. First-strand cDNA for TCR alpha and beta chains was synthesized from specific primers in the conserved constant-segment region. Each cDNA library was double barcoded, with a SMART-Mk sample barcode plus Illumina barcodes, to control for contamination. TruSeq adapter sequences, together with Illumina sample barcodes, were added in two successive PCR steps. TCR alpha and beta cDNA libraries were sequenced on the Illumina HiSeq platform with custom primers. In the original analysis: MiGEC was used to process raw reads and extract unique molecular identifiers, and MiXCR was used to find CDR3 positions. For each individual, recombination models were inferred using an EM algorithm with the repgenHMM and IGoR tools. The tcR package in R was used for shared clonotype analysis, with sharing normalized by the product of cloneset sizes. Out-of-frame nonproductive sequences were analyzed to study raw recombination free of thymic and clonal selection effects. In-frame beta chains were kept once TCRdb had trimmed the public reads at Q25 with fastp and called clones with MiXCR. Under each unique CDR3 protein, matching rows form one entry showing the most common genes and DNA. The V and J calls were determined by TCRdb, not by the authors. Here the sample has around 1.7 million distinct CDR3 sequences; roughly 35% occur a single time. The leading ten clones occupy less than 0.35% of the sample.

Recombination connected TRBV11-2 to TRBJ1-6, and TRBD1 aligns with 9 junction nucleotides. The receptor was isolated from a newborn girl in good health. The source material was cord blood. CDR3 reads: CASSSTGGPTKNSPLHF. The DNA sequence follows: TGTGCCAGCAGCTCTACAGGGGGCCCCACAAAGAATTCACCCCTCCACTTT.